The rows below give T cell receptor beta chains drawn from one sample of a study of T-cell memory formation after mild COVID-19. From the 5' RACE reads, TCRdb called clonotypes with MiXCR, one entry per CDR3 protein. This table holds over 350,000 distinct CDR3 sequences, 15% to 20% found once. Source material: PBMCs or a T cell subset sorted from them (not recorded which). The receptors derive from a man between 18 and 35 years old who had mild COVID-19 (a few samples of this study predate the infection). Cell type and time point are not known. Both conserved end residues are part of each CDR3. The D gene is left open where the match is weak. For some rows the clone size is stated as once, few or many, or as a class when expanded; others skip it.

CDR3	DNA	size	V	J	D
CASTRWGSNTGELFF	TGTGCCAGCACCCGGTGGGGGTCGAACACCGGGGAGCTGTTTTTT	few	TRBV7-9	TRBJ2-2	.
CASSLAGSAGPEQFF	TGCGCCAGCAGCTTGGCCGGATCAGCGGGGCCTGAGCAGTTCTTC	few	TRBV5-1	TRBJ2-1	TRBD2
CASSLRSYNEQFF	TGTGCCAGCAGCTTAAGAAGCTACAATGAGCAGTTCTTC	.	TRBV11-2	TRBJ2-1	.
CASSLTVGSYEQYF	TGCGCCAGCAGCCTAACGGTGGGCTCCTACGAGCAGTACTTC	.	TRBV5-1	TRBJ2-7	.
CASSLAQGAEAFF	TGTGCCAGCAGCTTAGCGCAGGGCGCTGAAGCTTTCTTT	few	TRBV7-8	TRBJ1-1	.
CASSPDRTEAFF	TGTGCCAGCTCACCAGATAGGACTGAAGCTTTCTTT	many	TRBV18	TRBJ1-1	.
CSAREGGSYEQYF	TGCAGTGCTAGGGAAGGGGGATCCTACGAGCAGTACTTC	many	TRBV20-1	TRBJ2-7	.
CASSQEWGRQGPFQETQYF	TGCGCCAGCAGCCAAGAATGGGGGCGACAGGGTCCATTCCAAGAGACCCAGTACTTC	few	TRBV4-3	TRBJ2-5	TRBD1
CASSDPGGYQPQHF	TGTGCCAGCAGTGACCCAGGGGGGTATCAGCCCCAGCATTTT	few	TRBV6-1	TRBJ1-5	TRBD1
CASSLDPAGTDTQYF	TGTGCCAGCAGTTTAGATCCAGCGGGCACAGATACGCAGTATTTT	many	TRBV12-3/TRBV12-4	TRBJ2-3	.
CASSHHSTDTQYF	TGTGCCAGCAGCCACCATAGCACAGATACGCAGTATTTT	many	TRBV12-3/TRBV12-4	TRBJ2-3	.
CSVLMTANYGYTF	TGCAGCGTTCTTATGACAGCTAACTATGGCTACACCTTC	.	TRBV29-1	TRBJ1-2	.
CASSLAGTLSGEKLFF	TGCGCCAGCAGCTTGGCCGGGACCCTATCCGGTGAAAAACTGTTTTTT	.	TRBV5-1	TRBJ1-4	.
CASSFPAGTGQAGELFF	TGTGCCAGCAGCTTCCCCGCCGGGACAGGGCAGGCCGGGGAGCTGTTTTTT	few	TRBV5-6	TRBJ2-2	TRBD1
CASTPWASGTDTQYF	TGTGCCAGCACCCCGTGGGCTAGCGGGACAGATACGCAGTATTTT	.	TRBV6-2/TRBV6-3	TRBJ2-3	TRBD2
CASSVARGTGLVTGELFF	TGTGCCAGCAGCGTAGCTCGGGGGACAGGGTTGGTCACCGGGGAGCTGTTTTTT	.	TRBV9	TRBJ2-2	TRBD1
CASSNRRDQPQHF	TGTGCCAGCAGCAATCGAAGGGATCAGCCCCAGCATTTT	few	TRBV7-2	TRBJ1-5	.
CASSPRARRTQPQHF	TGTGCCAGCAGTCCCCGGGCCAGGAGGACTCAGCCCCAGCATTTT	.	TRBV6-5	TRBJ1-5	.
CASSADRLNTEAFF	TGCGCCAGCAGCGCGGACAGGTTAAACACTGAAGCTTTCTTT	many	TRBV5-1	TRBJ1-1	TRBD1
CASSKTSGGTDTQYF	TGTGCCAGCAGCAAGACTAGCGGGGGCACAGATACGCAGTATTTT	.	TRBV7-2	TRBJ2-3	TRBD2
CRASGGTQSGANVLTF	TGCAGGGCCTCGGGCGGGACCCAGTCTGGGGCCAACGTCCTGACTTTC	few	TRBV20-1	TRBJ2-6	.
CASSPPSTSYEQYF	TGTGCCAGCTCACCACCTAGTACCTCCTACGAGCAGTACTTC	.	TRBV18	TRBJ2-7	.
CASSTGQHTGELFF	TGTGCCAGCAGCACGGGACAGCACACCGGGGAGCTGTTTTTT	.	TRBV7-2	TRBJ2-2	TRBD1
CATSRDLLATNTGELFF	TGTGCCACCAGCAGAGATTTATTGGCAACGAACACCGGGGAGCTGTTTTTT	few	TRBV15	TRBJ2-2	.
CASGGWGYAFF	TGTGCCAGCGGGGGGTGGGGATACGCTTTCTTT	few	TRBV6-5	TRBJ1-1	.
CASSYSWGRFNTEAFF	TGTGCCAGCAGTTACTCATGGGGGCGGTTTAACACTGAAGCTTTCTTT	once	TRBV6-5	TRBJ1-1	.
CASTPAGGAGSTQYF	TGTGCCAGCACCCCAGCCGGGGGGGCAGGTTCCACGCAGTATTTT	many	TRBV7-3	TRBJ2-3	TRBD2
CASSLLSDSMNTEAFF	TGTGCCAGCAGTTTACTATCGGACAGCATGAACACTGAAGCTTTCTTT	few	TRBV28	TRBJ1-1	.
CASSPREQNTQYF	TGTGCCAGCTCACCACGAGAACAGAATACGCAGTATTTT	few	TRBV18	TRBJ2-3	.
CASSSLLRELFF	TGTGCCAGCAGCTCCCTTCTACGGGAGCTGTTTTTT	.	TRBV7-6	TRBJ2-2	.
CASSSLAGENQETQYF	TGTGCCAGCAGTTCACTAGCGGGGGAGAACCAAGAGACCCAGTACTTC	.	TRBV12-3/TRBV12-4	TRBJ2-5	TRBD2
CASSDRQHNTEAFF	TGCGCCAGCAGCGACAGACAGCACAACACTGAAGCTTTCTTT	.	TRBV5-1	TRBJ1-1	.
CASSPISSGNTIYF	TGTGCCAGCAGCCCAATTAGCTCTGGAAACACCATATATTTT	.	TRBV7-9	TRBJ1-3	.
CASTHRLTGELFF	TGTGCCAGCACCCACAGGTTGACCGGGGAGCTGTTTTTT	.	TRBV27	TRBJ2-2	.
CASSTGTGDSGANVLTF	TGTGCCAGCAGCACCGGGACAGGGGATTCTGGGGCCAACGTCCTGACTTTC	.	TRBV7-2	TRBJ2-6	TRBD1
CASSPRDSSSGANVLTF	TGTGCCAGCAGCCCCCGGGACAGCAGCTCTGGGGCCAACGTCCTGACTTTC	.	TRBV5-4	TRBJ2-6	TRBD1